Listed below are T cell receptor beta chains from one sample, sequenced in a study of blood T cell repertoires in COVID-19. The method was immunoSEQ multiplex PCR; TCRdb's version includes in-frame clones alone and lacks a portion of them. The sample shows about 240,000 clones, roughly four fifths of them seen only once. Sequencing used peripheral blood. The receptors stem from a woman in her 70s with acute or convalescent COVID-19. Each CDR3 is given with its conserved first and last residue. D genes are given only for firm matches. Not every row has a clone size; where given, it reads once, few, many or a size class.

size: -
D: TRBD1
V: TRBV5-1
J: TRBJ1-6
CDR3: CASSWQGDNSPLHF
DNA: TGCGCCAGCAGCTGGCAGGGGGATAATTCACCCCTCCACTTT

size: -
D: -
V: TRBV6-5
J: TRBJ1-5
CDR3: CASSRGRSRGQPQHF
DNA: TGTGCCAGCAGCCGCGGACGGAGTCGGGGTCAGCCCCAGCATTTT

size: once
D: TRBD1
V: TRBV7-9
J: TRBJ2-7
CDR3: CASNGPLGKTGYEQYF
DNA: TGTGCCAGCAACGGCCCTCTAGGGAAGACAGGGTACGAGCAGTACTTC

size: -
D: -
V: TRBV7-9
J: TRBJ1-2
CDR3: CASSSGTYYGYTF
DNA: TGTGCCAGCAGCTCCGGGACTTACTATGGCTACACCTTC

size: -
D: TRBD2
V: TRBV27
J: TRBJ2-3
CDR3: CASSFGGGAADTQYF
DNA: TGTGCCAGCAGTTTCGGCGGGGGGGCCGCAGATACGCAGTATTTT

size: few
D: TRBD1
V: TRBV6-1
J: TRBJ2-3
CDR3: CASSEWDRGRGDTQYF
DNA: TGTGCCAGCAGTGAATGGGACAGGGGGCGCGGTGATACGCAGTATTTT

size: few
D: TRBD1
V: TRBV4-3
J: TRBJ1-2
CDR3: CASSQETGNYGYTF
DNA: TGCGCCAGCAGCCAGGAGACAGGGAACTATGGCTACACCTTC

size: few
D: TRBD2
V: TRBV3-1/TRBV3-2
J: TRBJ2-3
CDR3: CASSRPPPGTSASTDTQYF
DNA: TGTGCCAGCAGCCGACCACCTCCCGGGACTAGCGCGTCCACAGATACGCAGTATTTT

size: -
D: TRBD1
V: TRBV24-1
J: TRBJ1-5
CDR3: CATSDSGQLSNQPQHF
DNA: TGTGCCACCAGTGACTCGGGACAGCTAAGCAATCAGCCCCAGCATTTT

size: -
D: TRBD1
V: TRBV19
J: TRBJ2-5
CDR3: CASSTGRTGGVETQYF
DNA: TGTGCCAGTAGTACCGGAAGGACAGGGGGCGTTGAGACCCAGTACTTC

size: -
D: TRBD1
V: TRBV7-9
J: TRBJ2-1
CDR3: CASSHDRGINEQFF
DNA: TGTGCCAGCAGCCATGACAGGGGTATCAATGAGCAGTTCTTC

size: -
D: -
V: TRBV19
J: TRBJ1-5
CDR3: CASSIVTRGYNQPQHF
DNA: TGTGCCAGTAGTATAGTGACGAGGGGGTACAATCAGCCCCAGCATTTT

size: -
D: -
V: TRBV29-1
J: TRBJ2-1
CDR3: CSVGQYNEQFF
DNA: TGCAGCGTAGGACAGTACAATGAGCAGTTCTTC

size: -
D: TRBD1
V: TRBV19
J: TRBJ2-2
CDR3: CASRKGQGAKNTGELFF
DNA: TGTGCCAGTAGAAAGGGACAGGGGGCAAAGAACACCGGGGAGCTGTTTTTT

size: -
D: TRBD1
V: TRBV7-9
J: TRBJ1-5
CDR3: CASSTDRGPNQPQHF
DNA: TGTGCCAGCAGCACGGACAGGGGACCCAATCAGCCCCAGCATTTT

size: once
D: -
V: TRBV5-1
J: TRBJ2-5
CDR3: CASSRMGGRETQYF
DNA: TGCGCCAGCAGCCGTATGGGGGGGCGCGAGACCCAGTACTTC

size: -
D: TRBD1
V: TRBV2
J: TRBJ1-6
CDR3: CASSELTGANSPLHF
DNA: TGTGCCAGCAGTGAGCTGACAGGGGCTAATTCACCCCTCCACTTT

size: -
D: TRBD2
V: TRBV3-1/TRBV3-2
J: TRBJ2-1
CDR3: CARVREGLAGGALCDEQFF
DNA: TGTGCCAGGGTCCGAGAGGGACTAGCGGGAGGAGCACTTTGCGATGAGCAGTTCTTC